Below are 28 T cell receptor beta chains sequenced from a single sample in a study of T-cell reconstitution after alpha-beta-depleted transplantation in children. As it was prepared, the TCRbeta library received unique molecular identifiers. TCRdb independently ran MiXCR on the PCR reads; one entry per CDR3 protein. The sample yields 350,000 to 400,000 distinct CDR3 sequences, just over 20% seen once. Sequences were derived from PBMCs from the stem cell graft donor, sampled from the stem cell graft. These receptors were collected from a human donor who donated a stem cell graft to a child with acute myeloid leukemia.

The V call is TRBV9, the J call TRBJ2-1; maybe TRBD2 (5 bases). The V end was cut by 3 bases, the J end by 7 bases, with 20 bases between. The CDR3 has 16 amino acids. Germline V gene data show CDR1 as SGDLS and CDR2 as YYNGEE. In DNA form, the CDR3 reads TGTGCCAGCAGCGACGGGCCTAGCCGAGATTGGAATGAGCAGTTCTTC. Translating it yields CASSDGPSRDWNEQFF.

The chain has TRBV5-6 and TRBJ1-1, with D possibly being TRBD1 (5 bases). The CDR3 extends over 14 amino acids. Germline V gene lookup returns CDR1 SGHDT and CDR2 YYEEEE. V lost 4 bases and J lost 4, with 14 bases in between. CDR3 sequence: CASSRGRLATEAFF. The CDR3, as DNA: TGTGCCAGCAGCCGGGGCAGGTTGGCCACTGAAGCTTTCTTT.

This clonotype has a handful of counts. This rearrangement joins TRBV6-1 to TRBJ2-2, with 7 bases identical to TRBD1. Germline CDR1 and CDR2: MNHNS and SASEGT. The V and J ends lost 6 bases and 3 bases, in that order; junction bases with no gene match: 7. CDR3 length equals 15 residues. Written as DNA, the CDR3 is TGTGCCAGCAGAACCACAGGGGCCGACACCGGGGAGCTGTTTTTT. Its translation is CASRTTGADTGELFF.

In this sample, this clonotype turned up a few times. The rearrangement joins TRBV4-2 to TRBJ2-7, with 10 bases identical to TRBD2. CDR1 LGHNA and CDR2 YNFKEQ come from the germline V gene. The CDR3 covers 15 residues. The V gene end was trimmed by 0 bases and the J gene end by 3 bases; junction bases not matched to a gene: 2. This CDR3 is CASSQEPSGSYEQYF. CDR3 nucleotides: TGTGCCAGCAGCCAAGAACCTAGCGGGAGCTACGAGCAGTACTTC.

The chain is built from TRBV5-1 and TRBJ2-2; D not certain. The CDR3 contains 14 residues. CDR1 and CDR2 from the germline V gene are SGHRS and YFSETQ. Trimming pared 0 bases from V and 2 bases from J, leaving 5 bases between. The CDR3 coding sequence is TGCGCCAGCAGCTTGGAAATCAACACCGGGGAGCTGTTTTTT. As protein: CASSLEINTGELFF.

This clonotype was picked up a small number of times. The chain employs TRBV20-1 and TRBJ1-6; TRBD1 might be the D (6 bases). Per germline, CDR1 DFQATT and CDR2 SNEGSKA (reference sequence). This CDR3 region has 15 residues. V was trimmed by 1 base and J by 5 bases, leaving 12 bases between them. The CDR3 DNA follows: TGCAGTGCTAGAGCCCGGACAGAGAATAATTCACCCCTCCACTTT. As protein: CSARARTENNSPLHF.

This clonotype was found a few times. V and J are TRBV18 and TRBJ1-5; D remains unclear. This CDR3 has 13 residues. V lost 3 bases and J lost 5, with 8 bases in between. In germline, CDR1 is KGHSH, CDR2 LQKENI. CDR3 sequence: CASSPSEYQPQHF. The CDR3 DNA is TGTGCCAGCTCACCGTCAGAATATCAGCCCCAGCATTTT.

The CDR3 region has the DNA TGTGCCAGCAGTGATCCGGGACAGGGGCGTTCAGATACGCAGTATTTT. This codes for CASSDPGQGRSDTQYF. The chain couples TRBV28 to TRBJ2-3, with 10 bases fitting TRBD1. Germline loops: CDR1 MDHEN, CDR2 SYDVKM. The CDR3 covers 16 residues. V was pared by 5 bases and J by 4 bases, with 9 bases of the junction left unmatched.

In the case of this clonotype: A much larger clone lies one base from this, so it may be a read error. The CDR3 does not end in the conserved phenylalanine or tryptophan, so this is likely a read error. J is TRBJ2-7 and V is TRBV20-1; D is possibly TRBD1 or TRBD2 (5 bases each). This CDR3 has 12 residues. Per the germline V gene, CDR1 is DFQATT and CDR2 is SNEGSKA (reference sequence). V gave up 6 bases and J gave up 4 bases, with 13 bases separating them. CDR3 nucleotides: TGCAGTGCGAGGGGCAGCGTATACGAGCAGTACCTC. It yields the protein CSARGSVYEQYL.

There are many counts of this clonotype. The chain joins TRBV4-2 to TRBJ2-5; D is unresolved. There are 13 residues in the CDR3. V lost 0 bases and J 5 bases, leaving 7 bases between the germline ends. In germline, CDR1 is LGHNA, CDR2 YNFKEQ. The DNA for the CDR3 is TGTGCCAGCAGCCAAGATTATGGGGAGACCCAGTACTTC. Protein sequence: CASSQDYGETQYF.

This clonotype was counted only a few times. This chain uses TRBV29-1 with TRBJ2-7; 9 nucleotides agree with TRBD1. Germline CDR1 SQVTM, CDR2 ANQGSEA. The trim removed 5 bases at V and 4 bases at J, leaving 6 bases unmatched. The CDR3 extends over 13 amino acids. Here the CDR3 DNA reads TGCAGCGTTTCGGGACAGGGAGGGTACGAGCAGTACTTC. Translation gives CSVSGQGGYEQYF.

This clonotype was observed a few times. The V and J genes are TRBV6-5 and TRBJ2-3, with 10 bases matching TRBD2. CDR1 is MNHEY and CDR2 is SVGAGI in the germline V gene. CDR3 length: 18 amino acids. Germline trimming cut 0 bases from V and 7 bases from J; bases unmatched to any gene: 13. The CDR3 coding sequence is TGTGCCAGCAGTTACTCGTTTGGAGCGGGAGGGGAAGTAAATACGCAGTATTTT. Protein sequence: CASSYSFGAGGEVNTQYF.

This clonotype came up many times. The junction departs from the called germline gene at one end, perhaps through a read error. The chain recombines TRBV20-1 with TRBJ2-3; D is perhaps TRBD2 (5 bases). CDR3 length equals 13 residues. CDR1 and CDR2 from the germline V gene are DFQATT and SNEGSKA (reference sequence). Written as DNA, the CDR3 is TGCAGTGCCAGAGGGAGAGGCACAGATACGCAGTATTTT. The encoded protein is CSARGRGTDTQYF.

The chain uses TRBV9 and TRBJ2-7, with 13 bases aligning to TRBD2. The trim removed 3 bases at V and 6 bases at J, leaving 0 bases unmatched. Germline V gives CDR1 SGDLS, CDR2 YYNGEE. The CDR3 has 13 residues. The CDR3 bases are TGTGCCAGCAGCGGACTAGCGGGAGGCGAGCAGTACTTC. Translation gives CASSGLAGGEQYF. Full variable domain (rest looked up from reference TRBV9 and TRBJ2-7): DSGVTQTPKHLITATGQRVTLRCSPRSGDLSVYWYQQSLDQGLQFLIQYYNGEERAKGNILERFSAQQFPDLHSELNLSSLELGDSALYFCASSGLAGGEQYFGPGTRLTVT.

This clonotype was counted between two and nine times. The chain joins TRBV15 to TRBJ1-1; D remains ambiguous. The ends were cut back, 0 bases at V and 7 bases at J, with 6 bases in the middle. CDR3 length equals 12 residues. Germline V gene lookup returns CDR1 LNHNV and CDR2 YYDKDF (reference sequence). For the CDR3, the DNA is TGTGCCACCAGCAGAGATCTCTATGAAGCTTTCTTT. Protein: CATSRDLYEAFF.

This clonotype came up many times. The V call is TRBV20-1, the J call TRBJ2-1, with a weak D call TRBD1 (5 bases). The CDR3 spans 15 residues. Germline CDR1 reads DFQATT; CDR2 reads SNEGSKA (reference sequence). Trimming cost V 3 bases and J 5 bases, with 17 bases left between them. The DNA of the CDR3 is TGCAGTGCTAGTGCGTATACCGACAGCGACAATGAGCAGTTCTTC. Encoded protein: CSASAYTDSDNEQFF.

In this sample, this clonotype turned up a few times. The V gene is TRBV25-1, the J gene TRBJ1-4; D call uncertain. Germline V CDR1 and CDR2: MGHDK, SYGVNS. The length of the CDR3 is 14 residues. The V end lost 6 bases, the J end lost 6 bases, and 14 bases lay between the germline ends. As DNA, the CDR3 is TGTGCCAGCAGCGTCGCGGGGTCGGATGAAAAACTGTTTTTT. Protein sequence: CASSVAGSDEKLFF.

CDR3 bases: TGCGCCAGCAACGATGGGTTAGCCTACGAGCAGTACTTC. This encodes CASNDGLAYEQYF. This chain links TRBV5-1 with TRBJ2-7; D ambiguous. The CDR3 runs 13 residues. The V gene's germline CDR1 is SGHRS and CDR2 YFSETQ. V shed 6 bases and J shed 2 bases, with 12 bases lying between them.

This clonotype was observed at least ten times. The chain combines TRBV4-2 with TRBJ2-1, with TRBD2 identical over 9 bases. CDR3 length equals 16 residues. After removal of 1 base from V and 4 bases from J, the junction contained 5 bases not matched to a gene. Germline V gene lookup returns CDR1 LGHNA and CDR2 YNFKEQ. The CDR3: CASSQGLAAKYNEQFF. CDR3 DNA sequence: TGTGCCAGCAGCCAAGGACTAGCGGCAAAGTACAATGAGCAGTTCTTC.

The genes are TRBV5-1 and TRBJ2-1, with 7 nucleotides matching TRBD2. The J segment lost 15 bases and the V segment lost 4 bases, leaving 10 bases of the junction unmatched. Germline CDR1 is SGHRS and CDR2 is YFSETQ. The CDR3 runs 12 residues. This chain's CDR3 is CASSPRGSTSFF. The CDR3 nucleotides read TGCGCCAGCAGCCCCCGCGGGAGTACTTCGTTCTTC. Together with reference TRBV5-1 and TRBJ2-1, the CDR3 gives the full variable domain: KAGVTQTPRYLIKTRGQQVTLSCSPISGHRSVSWYQQTPGQGLQFLFEYFSETQRNKGNFPGRFSGRQFSNSRSEMNVSTLELGDSALYLCASSPRGSTSFFGPGTRLTVL.

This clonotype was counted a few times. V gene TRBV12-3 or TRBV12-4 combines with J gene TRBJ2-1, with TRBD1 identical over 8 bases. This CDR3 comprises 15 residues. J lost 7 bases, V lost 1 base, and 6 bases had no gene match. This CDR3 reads CASSLGTGRDNEQFF. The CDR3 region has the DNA TGTGCCAGCAGTTTAGGGACAGGGCGAGATAATGAGCAGTTCTTC.

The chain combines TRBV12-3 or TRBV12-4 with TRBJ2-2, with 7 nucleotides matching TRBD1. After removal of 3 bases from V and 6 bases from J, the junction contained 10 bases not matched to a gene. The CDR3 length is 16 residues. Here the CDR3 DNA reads TGTGCCAGCAGTTTCCCCGACAGGGCTGGGGCCGGGGAGCTGTTTTTT. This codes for CASSFPDRAGAGELFF.

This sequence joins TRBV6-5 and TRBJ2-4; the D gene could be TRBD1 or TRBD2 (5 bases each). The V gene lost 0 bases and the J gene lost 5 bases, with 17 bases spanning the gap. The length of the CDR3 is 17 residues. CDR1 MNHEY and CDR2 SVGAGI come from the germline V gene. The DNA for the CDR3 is TGTGCCAGCAGTTACTCGAATTCCCGGGACGGACAAAACATTCAGTACTTC. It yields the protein CASSYSNSRDGQNIQYF.

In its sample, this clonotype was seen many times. CDR3: CASSIAGTQGEQYF. The CDR3 DNA reads as TGTGCCAGCAGCATCGCCGGGACCCAGGGCGAGCAGTACTTC. The V gene is TRBV7-9, the J gene TRBJ2-7; either TRBD1 or TRBD2 may supply D (5 bases each). Germline values: CDR1 SEHNR, CDR2 FQNEAQ (reference sequence). There are 14 residues in the CDR3. V lost 5 bases, J lost 6 bases, and 17 bases lay in between.

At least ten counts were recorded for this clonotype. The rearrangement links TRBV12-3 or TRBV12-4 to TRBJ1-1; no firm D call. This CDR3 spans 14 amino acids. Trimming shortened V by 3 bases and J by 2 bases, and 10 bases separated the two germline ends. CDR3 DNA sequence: TGTGCCAGCAGTTTGGGGTTAGGAAACACTGAAGCTTTCTTT. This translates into CASSLGLGNTEAFF.

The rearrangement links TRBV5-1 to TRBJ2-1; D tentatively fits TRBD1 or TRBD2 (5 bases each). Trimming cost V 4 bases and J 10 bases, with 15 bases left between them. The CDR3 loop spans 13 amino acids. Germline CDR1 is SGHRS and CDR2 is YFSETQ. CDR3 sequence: CASSLGDVREQFF. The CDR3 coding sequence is TGCGCCAGCAGCCTGGGGGACGTCCGCGAGCAGTTCTTC. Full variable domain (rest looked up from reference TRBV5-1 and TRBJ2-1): KAGVTQTPRYLIKTRGQQVTLSCSPISGHRSVSWYQQTPGQGLQFLFEYFSETQRNKGNFPGRFSGRQFSNSRSEMNVSTLELGDSALYLCASSLGDVREQFFGPGTRLTVL.

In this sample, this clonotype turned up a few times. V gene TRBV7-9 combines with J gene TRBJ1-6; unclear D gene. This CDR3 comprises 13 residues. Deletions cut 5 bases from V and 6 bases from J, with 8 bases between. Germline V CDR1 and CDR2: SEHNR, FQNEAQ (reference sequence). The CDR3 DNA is TGTGCCAGCAGCCCGGACGTTAATTCACCCCTCCACTTT. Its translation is CASSPDVNSPLHF.

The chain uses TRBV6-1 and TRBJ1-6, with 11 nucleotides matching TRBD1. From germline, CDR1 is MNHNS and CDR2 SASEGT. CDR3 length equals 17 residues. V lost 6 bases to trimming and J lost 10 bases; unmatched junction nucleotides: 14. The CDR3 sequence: CASRSHFGQGAGSPLHF. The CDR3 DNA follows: TGTGCCAGCAGATCACATTTCGGACAGGGGGCAGGATCACCCCTCCACTTT.